This T cell receptor beta chain was retrieved from a study of PD-1 blockade in classical Hodgkin lymphoma. Whole-study findings and limits: Patients with a complete response exhibited baseline diversity comparable to newly diagnosed patients.

Every patient was affected by relapse after autologous stem cell transplantation, while exposure to brentuximab vedotin was not uniform. Under best response, outcomes were complete response, partial response or progressive disease. Profiled with immunoSEQ multiplex PCR; TCRdb holds only in-frame clones, not every one. The sample shows 37,000 or so clones, 80% to 90% of them seen only once. Concerning this clone itself: The antigen is unknown.

The TCR originated in a human donor with classical Hodgkin lymphoma. Sample: peripheral blood mononuclear cells (PBMCs), taken before the second cycle of nivolumab.

The CDR3 loop is CASSRGLAGVGEQYF. As DNA, the CDR3 is TGTGCCAGCAGCCGGGGACTAGCGGGAGTGGGCGAGCAGTACTTC. The J gene is TRBJ2-7, the V gene TRBV13; 14 bases match TRBD2. Germline assignment: CDR1 PRHDT and CDR2 FYEKMQ (reference sequence). The CDR3 has 15 amino acids. The trim removed 5 bases at V and 6 bases at J, leaving 6 bases unmatched.